The entry below describes one T cell receptor (beta chain). What it binds is not known. The data were taken from a study of radiotherapy plus CTLA-4 blockade in lung cancer. Looking at the study overall: Among enrolled patients, roughly 20% responded and roughly 31% achieved disease control. Points from the study as a whole: With interferon-beta, early dynamics of blood T cell clones were reported to best predict response. Once radiotherapy plus ipilimumab had been given, TCR clones derived from tumor expanded in blood.

Only in-frame clones appear in the TCRdb table, and some are missing; sequencing was by immunoSEQ multiplex PCR. The sample records around 70,000 clones, around 90% being singletons. Treatment of patients with chemo-refractory metastatic non-small-cell lung cancer consisted of focal radiation plus CTLA-4 blockade with ipilimumab. The CDR3 has 13 amino acids. V lost 1 base and J lost 2, with 5 bases in between. CDR1 and CDR2 (germline): MNHEY, SMNVEV (reference sequence). This clonotype was sampled from a human donor with non-small cell lung cancer that progressed on radiotherapy plus ipilimumab. The sample here was peripheral blood, taken from a patient treated with radiotherapy plus ipilimumab. The rearrangement links TRBV27 to TRBJ1-1; no clear D gene. This chain's CDR3 is CASSLYANTEAFF. CDR3 sequence (DNA): TGTGCCAGCAGTTTATACGCAAACACTGAAGCTTTCTTT.